A selection of T cell receptor beta chains follows, all from one sample in a study of cytomegalovirus exposure and HLA in healthy donors. Using immunoSEQ multiplex PCR, the repertoire was profiled, and TCRdb retains in-frame clones only, with some absent. The table lists 120,000 or so clones, 17% of them singletons. Sequenced sample: PBMCs. The receptors were sampled from a female donor in good health and CMV-seropositive. Both conserved end residues are part of each CDR3. D genes are given only for firm matches. Expanded clones get a size class; other rows say once, few or many, or leave the size out.

NA,TRBD1,TRBV28,TRBJ1-1,TGTGCCAGCAGGCGACAGGGCGGTACTGAAGCTTTCTTT,CASRRQGGTEAFF
NA,TRBD1,TRBV29-1,TRBJ2-7,TGCAGCGTCCAGGGGGTAAATTTCTACGAGCAGTACTTC,CSVQGVNFYEQYF
NA,NA,TRBV19,TRBJ2-1,TGTGCCAGACCTGAGGATCAGGACCTCGCAGGGGCCTATGAGCAGTTCTTC,CARPEDQDLAGAYEQFF
NA,NA,TRBV5-6,TRBJ2-5,TGTGCCAGCAGCTTTCGAGAGACCCAGTACTTC,CASSFRETQYF
NA,NA,TRBV30,TRBJ2-2,TGTGCCTGGAGTGAGGTACCCCCGCGGGCCGGGGAGCTGTTTTTT,CAWSEVPPRAGELFF
few,TRBD1,TRBV7-2,TRBJ1-6,TGTGCCAGCAGCCCCGGGACAGCCTCCTATAATTCACCCCTCCACTTT,CASSPGTASYNSPLHF
once,TRBD1,TRBV7-6,TRBJ1-3,TGTGCCAGCAGCCGCGGACAGGGGGCGAATTCTGGAAACACCATATATTTT,CASSRGQGANSGNTIYF
NA,NA,TRBV4-3,TRBJ2-3,TGCGCCAGCGGTAATTCCAGGGCAGATACGCAGTATTTT,CASGNSRADTQYF
few,NA,TRBV15,TRBJ1-5,TGTGCCACCAGCAGAGATGGAGGGCGGAATCAGCCCCAGCATTTT,CATSRDGGRNQPQHF
NA,TRBD1,TRBV30,TRBJ1-1,TGTGCCTGGGGCCGGACAGGGAGTATGAACACTGAAGCTCTCTTT,CAWGRTGSMNTEALF
NA,NA,TRBV27,TRBJ2-1,TGTGCCAGCACCAGGGGGGCTGAGCAGTTCTTC,CASTRGAEQFF
few,TRBD1,TRBV7-2,TRBJ2-7,TGTGCCAGCAGCTCGAGACCAGGGGGCGAGCAGTACTTC,CASSSRPGGEQYF
NA,NA,TRBV28,TRBJ2-7,TGTGCCAGCCTCGGGGGCGAGCAGTACTTC,CASLGGEQYF
NA,TRBD1,TRBV2,TRBJ2-7,TGTGCCAGCAGTGAACCGGTGTGGGGACAGGGGCCCTACGAGCAGTACTTC,CASSEPVWGQGPYEQYF
few,NA,TRBV5-8,TRBJ1-2,TGTGCCAGCAGCTTGGTTCAGGGGTTTGGCTACACCTTC,CASSLVQGFGYTF
few,NA,TRBV5-1,TRBJ1-1,NA,CASSLTPRDRGTLKLSLDREAFF
NA,NA,TRBV27,TRBJ2-3,TGTGCCAGCAGTCCCCTAGGCACAGATACGCAGTATTTT,CASSPLGTDTQYF
few,NA,TRBV4-1,TRBJ2-3,TGCGCCAGCAGCCCAGAAATGGGGGGGCGGAATAATATAGATACGCAGTATTTT,CASSPEMGGRNNIDTQYF
few,TRBD1,TRBV7-2,TRBJ2-7,TGTGCCAGCAGTTTTTCACCCACAGGGGGCTGGTACGAGCAGTACTTC,CASSFSPTGGWYEQYF
NA,TRBD1,TRBV7-6,TRBJ1-6,TGTGCCAGTCGGACAGGGGTATCTTCACCCCTCCACTTT,CASRTGVSSPLHF
few,NA,TRBV5-1,TRBJ2-1,TGCGCCAGCAGCCTGACAGCGAACCCCCTCGATGAGCAGTTCTTC,CASSLTANPLDEQFF
few,TRBD1,TRBV30,TRBJ1-3,TGTGCCTGGAGTGCAGGGGGCACAACCTCTGGAAACACCATATATTTT,CAWSAGGTTSGNTIYF
few,NA,TRBV9,TRBJ2-1,TGTGCCAGCAGCCACAATTTGGGGAGATCCTACAATGAGCAGTTCTTC,CASSHNLGRSYNEQFF
NA,NA,TRBV19,TRBJ1-1,TGTGCCAGTAGTTTCGACAGGTGGAACACTGAAGCTTTCTTT,CASSFDRWNTEAFF
few,NA,TRBV5-6,TRBJ1-1,TGTGCCAGCAGCTTGGTACAGCCCACTGAAGCTTTCTTT,CASSLVQPTEAFF
NA,TRBD2,TRBV7-7,TRBJ2-1,TGTGCCAGCAGCTCCAGTACCGGGACTAGCTACAATGAGCAGTTCTTC,CASSSSTGTSYNEQFF
NA,NA,TRBV7-2,TRBJ2-7,TGTGCCAGCAGCTCCCCCGGGAACGAGCAGTACTTC,CASSSPGNEQYF
NA,TRBD2,TRBV7-3,TRBJ2-2,TGTGCCAGCAGCCCTTGGACTAGCGGGGGCACCGGGGAGCTGTTTTTT,CASSPWTSGGTGELFF
NA,NA,TRBV18,TRBJ2-7,TGTGCCAGCGGAACGCGGGGTCCCCTCTACGAGCAGTACTTC,CASGTRGPLYEQYF
NA,TRBD1,TRBV4-2,TRBJ1-2,TGTGCCAGCAGCCAACTCTGGGAAAGGACAGGATACTATGGCTACACCTTC,CASSQLWERTGYYGYTF
NA,NA,TRBV6-5,TRBJ1-2,TGTGCCAGCAGTTACTCGAGGGGGTTGGGGGCCTATGGCTACACCTTC,CASSYSRGLGAYGYTF
NA,TRBD2,TRBV9,TRBJ2-3,TGTGCCAGCAGCGTAACAGCAAGGATAGCGGGATACCCTTATAGCACAGATACGCAGTATTTT,CASSVTARIAGYPYSTDTQYF
few,TRBD1,TRBV10-2,TRBJ1-5,TGCGCCAGCAGTAGGAGCCTAACGGACAGGTATAGCAATCAGCCCCAGCATTTT,CASSRSLTDRYSNQPQHF
few,NA,TRBV29-1,TRBJ2-7,TGCAGCGTACGACTGGACAGATCTTACGAGCAGTACTTC,CSVRLDRSYEQYF
NA,NA,TRBV4-1,TRBJ1-1,TGCGCCAGCAGCCAATGGGGCAGAGAGAACACTGAAGCTTTCTTT,CASSQWGRENTEAFF
NA,TRBD2,TRBV2,TRBJ2-1,TGTGCCAGCAGTAGCGGGAGATCTCACAATGAGCAGTTCTTC,CASSSGRSHNEQFF
few,TRBD1,TRBV9,TRBJ1-1,TGTGCCAGCTTGTACGACAGGGGGAACACTGAAGCTTTCTTT,CASLYDRGNTEAFF
few,NA,TRBV18,TRBJ2-7,TGTGCCAGCTCACCACCGACTGATACAGGGTACGAGCAGTACTTC,CASSPPTDTGYEQYF
NA,TRBD1,TRBV27,TRBJ2-7,TGTGCCAGCAGTTTAATGGGACAGGGGGCTGAGGAGCAGTACTTC,CASSLMGQGAEEQYF
NA,TRBD2,TRBV7-9,TRBJ2-5,TGTGCCAGCAGCCGACTAGCGGACATAAGGACCCAGTACTTC,CASSRLADIRTQYF
few,NA,TRBV7-8,TRBJ2-3,TGTGCCAGCAGCTGGACTACAGGGGACACAGATACGCAGTATTTT,CASSWTTGDTDTQYF
few,NA,TRBV5-5,TRBJ1-3,TGTGCCAGCAGCCACGGGGGTGCAGGGTCAGGAAACACCATATATTTT,CASSHGGAGSGNTIYF
few,NA,TRBV5-4,TRBJ1-1,TGTGCCAGCAGCTTGGCGTCCTACACTGAAGCTTTCTTT,CASSLASYTEAFF
NA,TRBD1,TRBV29-1,TRBJ1-1,TGCAGCGTTGGGAACCGGGACAGGCACACTGAAGCTTTCTTT,CSVGNRDRHTEAFF
NA,NA,TRBV2,TRBJ1-5,TGTGCCAGCAGTGAAGGATCGAGGGTGCAGCATTTT,CASSEGSRVQHF
few,NA,TRBV27,TRBJ1-1,TGTGCCAGCAGTTTTGGAGTCGGGGCTGAAGCTTTCTTT,CASSFGVGAEAFF